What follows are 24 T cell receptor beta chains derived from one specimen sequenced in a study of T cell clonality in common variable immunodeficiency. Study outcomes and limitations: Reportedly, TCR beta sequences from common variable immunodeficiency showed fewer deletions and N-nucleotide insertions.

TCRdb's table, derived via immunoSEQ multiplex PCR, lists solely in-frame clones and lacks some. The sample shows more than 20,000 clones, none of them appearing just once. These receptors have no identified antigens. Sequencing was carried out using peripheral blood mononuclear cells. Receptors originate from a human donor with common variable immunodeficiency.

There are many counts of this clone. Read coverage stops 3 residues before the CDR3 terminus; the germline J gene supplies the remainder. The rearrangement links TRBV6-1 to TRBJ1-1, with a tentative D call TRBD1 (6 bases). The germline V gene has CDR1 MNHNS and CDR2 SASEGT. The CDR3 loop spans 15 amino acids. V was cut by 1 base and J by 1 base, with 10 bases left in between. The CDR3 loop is CASSEGQGWNTEAFF. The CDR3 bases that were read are TGTGCCAGCAGTGAAGGGCAGGGGTGGAACACTGAA.

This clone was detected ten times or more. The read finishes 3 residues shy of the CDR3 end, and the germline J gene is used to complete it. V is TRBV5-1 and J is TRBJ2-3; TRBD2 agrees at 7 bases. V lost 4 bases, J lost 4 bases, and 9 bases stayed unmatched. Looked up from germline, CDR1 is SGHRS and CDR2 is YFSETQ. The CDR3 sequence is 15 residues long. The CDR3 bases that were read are TGCGCCAGCAGCGGCTTGGGGGGGAGCGCAGATACG. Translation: CASSGLGGSADT. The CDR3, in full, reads CASSGLGGSADTQYF. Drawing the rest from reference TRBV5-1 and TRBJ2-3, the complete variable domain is KAGVTQTPRYLIKTRGQQVTLSCSPISGHRSVSWYQQTPGQGLQFLFEYFSETQRNKGNFPGRFSGRQFSNSRSEMNVSTLELGDSALYLCASSGLGGSADTQYFGPGTRLTVL.

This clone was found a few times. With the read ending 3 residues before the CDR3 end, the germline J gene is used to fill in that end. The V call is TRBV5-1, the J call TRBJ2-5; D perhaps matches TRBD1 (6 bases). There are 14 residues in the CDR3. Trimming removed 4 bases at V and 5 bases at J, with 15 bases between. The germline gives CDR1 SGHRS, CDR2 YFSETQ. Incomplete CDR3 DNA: TGCGCCAGCAGCACCCAGGGGTCAATTGAGACC. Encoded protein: CASSTQGSIET. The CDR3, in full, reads CASSTQGSIETQYF.

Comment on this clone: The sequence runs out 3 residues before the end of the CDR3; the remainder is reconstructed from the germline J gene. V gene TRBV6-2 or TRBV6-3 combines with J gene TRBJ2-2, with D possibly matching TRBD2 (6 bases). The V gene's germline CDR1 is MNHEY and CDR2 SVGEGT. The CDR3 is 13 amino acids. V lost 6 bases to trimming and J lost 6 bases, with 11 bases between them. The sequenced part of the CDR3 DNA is TGTGCCAGCAGCCGGGGGTTAGCCGGGGAG. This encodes CASSRGLAGE. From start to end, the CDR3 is CASSRGLAGELFF.

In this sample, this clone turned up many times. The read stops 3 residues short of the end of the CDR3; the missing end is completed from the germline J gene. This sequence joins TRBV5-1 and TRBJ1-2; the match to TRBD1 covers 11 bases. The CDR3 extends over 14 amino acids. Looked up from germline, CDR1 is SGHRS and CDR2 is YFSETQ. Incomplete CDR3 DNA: TGCGCCAGCAGCCCTGGCGGGACAGGGGGATCC. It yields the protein CASSPGGTGGS. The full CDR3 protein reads CASSPGGTGGSYTF.

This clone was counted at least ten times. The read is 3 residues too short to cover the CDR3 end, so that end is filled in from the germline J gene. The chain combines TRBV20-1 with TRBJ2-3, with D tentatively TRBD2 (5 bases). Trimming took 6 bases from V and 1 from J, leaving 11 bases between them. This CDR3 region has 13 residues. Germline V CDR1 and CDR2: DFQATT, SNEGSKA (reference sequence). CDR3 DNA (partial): TGCAGTGCCCCAGCGGTGGGCACAGATACG. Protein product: CSAPAVGTDT. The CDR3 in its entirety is CSAPAVGTDTQYF.

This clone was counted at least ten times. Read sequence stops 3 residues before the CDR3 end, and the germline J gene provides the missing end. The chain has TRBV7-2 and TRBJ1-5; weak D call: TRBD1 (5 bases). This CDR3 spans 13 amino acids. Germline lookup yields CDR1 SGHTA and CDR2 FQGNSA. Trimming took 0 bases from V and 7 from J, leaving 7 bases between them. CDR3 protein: CASSLAGGQPQHF. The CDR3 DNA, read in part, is TGTGCCAGCAGCTTAGCGGGGGGGCAGCCC.

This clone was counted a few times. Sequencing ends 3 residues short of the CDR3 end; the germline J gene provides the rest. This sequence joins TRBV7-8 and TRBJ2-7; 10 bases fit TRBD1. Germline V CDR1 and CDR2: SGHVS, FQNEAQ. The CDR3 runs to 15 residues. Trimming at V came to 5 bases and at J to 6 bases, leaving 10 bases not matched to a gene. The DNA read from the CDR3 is TGTGCCAGCAGCCCCCAACCATGGACAGGGGGCGAG. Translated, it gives CASSPQPWTGGE. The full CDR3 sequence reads CASSPQPWTGGEQYF.

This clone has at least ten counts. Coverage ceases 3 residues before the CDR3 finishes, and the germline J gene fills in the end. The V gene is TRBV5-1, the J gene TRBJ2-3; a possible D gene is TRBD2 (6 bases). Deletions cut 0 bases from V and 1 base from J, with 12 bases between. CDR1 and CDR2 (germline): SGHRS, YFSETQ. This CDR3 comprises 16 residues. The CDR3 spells CASSLGDSGRTDTQYF. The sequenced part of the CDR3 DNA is TGCGCCAGCAGCTTGGGTGATAGCGGACGCACAGATACG.

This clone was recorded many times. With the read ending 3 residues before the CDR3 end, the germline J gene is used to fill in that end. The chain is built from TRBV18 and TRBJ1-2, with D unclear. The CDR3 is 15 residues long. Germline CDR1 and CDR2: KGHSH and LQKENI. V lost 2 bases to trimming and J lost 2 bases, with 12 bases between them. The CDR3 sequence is CASSPSRHQNYGYTF. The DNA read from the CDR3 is TGTGCCAGCTCACCATCGCGGCATCAGAACTATGGC.

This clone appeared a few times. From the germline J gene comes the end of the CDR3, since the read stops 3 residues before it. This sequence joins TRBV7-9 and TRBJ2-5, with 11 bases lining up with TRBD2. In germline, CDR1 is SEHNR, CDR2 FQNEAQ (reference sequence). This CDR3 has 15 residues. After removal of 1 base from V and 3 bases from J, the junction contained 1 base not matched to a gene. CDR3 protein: CASSLGSGGEETQYF. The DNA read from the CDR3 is TGTGCCAGCAGCTTAGGTAGCGGGGGGGAAGAGACC.

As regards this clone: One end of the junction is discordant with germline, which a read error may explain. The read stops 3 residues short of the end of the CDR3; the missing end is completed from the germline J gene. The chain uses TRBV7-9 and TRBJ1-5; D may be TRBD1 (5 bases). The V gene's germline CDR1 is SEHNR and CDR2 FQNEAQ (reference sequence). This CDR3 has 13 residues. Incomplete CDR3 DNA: TGTTCCAGCCAGGGCGTAGGCAATCAGCCC. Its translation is CSSQGVGNQP. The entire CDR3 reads CSSQGVGNQPQHF.

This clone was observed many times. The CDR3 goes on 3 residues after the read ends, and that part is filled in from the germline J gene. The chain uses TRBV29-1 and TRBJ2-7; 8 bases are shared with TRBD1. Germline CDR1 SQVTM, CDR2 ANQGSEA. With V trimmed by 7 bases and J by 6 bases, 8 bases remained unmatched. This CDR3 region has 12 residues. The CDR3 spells CSAGQATSEQYF. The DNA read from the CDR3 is TGCAGCGCGGGACAGGCCACCTCCGAG.

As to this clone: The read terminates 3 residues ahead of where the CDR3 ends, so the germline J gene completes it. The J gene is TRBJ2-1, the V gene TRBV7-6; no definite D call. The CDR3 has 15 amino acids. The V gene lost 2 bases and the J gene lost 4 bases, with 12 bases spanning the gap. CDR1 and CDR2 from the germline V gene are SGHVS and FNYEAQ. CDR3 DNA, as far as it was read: TGTGCCAGCAGCTTACGCGAAGAATTTTACAATGAG. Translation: CASSLREEFYNE. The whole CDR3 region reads CASSLREEFYNEQFF.

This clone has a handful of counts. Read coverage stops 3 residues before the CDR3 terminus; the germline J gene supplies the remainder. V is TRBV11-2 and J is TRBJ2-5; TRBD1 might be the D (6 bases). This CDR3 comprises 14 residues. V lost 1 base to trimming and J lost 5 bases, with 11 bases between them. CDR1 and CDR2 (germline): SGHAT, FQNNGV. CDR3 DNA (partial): TGTGCCAGCAGCTTAGCAGCGAGGGGGGAGACC. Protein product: CASSLAARGET. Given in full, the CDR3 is CASSLAARGETQYF.

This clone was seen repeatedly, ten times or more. CDR3 sequence reads: CASLAGFETQYF. CDR3 DNA, as far as it was read: TGTGCCAGTCTAGCGGGGTTTGAGACC. The chain recombines TRBV7-8 with TRBJ2-5; 9 positions agree with TRBD2. The read stops 3 residues short of the end of the CDR3; the missing end is completed from the germline J gene. J gave up 5 bases and V 9 bases, and 4 bases lay outside the gene matches. This CDR3 has 12 amino acids. In germline, CDR1 is SGHVS, CDR2 FQNEAQ. Full variable domain (outside the CDR3, taken from reference TRBV7-8 and TRBJ2-5): GAGVSQSPRYKVAKRGQDVALRCDPISGHVSLFWYQQALGQGPEFLTYFQNEAQLDKSGLPSDRFFAERPEGSVSTLKIQRTQQEDSAVYLCASLAGFETQYFGPGTRLLVL.

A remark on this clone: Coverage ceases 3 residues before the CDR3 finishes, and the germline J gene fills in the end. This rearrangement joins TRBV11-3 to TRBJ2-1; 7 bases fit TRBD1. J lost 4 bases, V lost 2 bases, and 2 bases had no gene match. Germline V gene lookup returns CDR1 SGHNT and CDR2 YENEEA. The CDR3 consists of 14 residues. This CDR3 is CASSLRGLYNEQFF. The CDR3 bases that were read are TGTGCCAGCAGCTTAAGGGGGCTTTACAATGAG.

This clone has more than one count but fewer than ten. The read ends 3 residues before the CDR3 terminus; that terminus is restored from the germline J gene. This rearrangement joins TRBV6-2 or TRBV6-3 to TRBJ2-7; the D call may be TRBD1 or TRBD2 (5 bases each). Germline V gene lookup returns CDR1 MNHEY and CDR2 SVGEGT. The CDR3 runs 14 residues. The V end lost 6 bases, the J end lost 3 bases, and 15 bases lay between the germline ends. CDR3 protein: CASRSYEGSYEQYF. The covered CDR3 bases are TGTGCCAGCAGGTCTTACGAGGGGAGCTACGAG.

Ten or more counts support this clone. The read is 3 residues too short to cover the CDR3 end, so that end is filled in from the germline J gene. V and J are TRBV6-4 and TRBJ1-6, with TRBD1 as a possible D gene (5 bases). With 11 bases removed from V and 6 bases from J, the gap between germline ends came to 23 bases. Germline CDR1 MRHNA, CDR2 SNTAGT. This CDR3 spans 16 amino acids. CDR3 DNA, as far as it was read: TGTGCCTCTCGAGAGGACACCCGAAACCTTAATTCACCC. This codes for CASREDTRNLNSP. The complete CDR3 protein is CASREDTRNLNSPLHF.

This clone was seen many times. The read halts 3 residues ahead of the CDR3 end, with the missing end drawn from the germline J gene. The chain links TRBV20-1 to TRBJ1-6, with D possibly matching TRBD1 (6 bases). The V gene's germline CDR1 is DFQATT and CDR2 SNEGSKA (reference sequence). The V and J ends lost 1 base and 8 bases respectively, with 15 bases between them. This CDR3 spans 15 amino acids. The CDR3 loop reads CSARASGTLDSPLHF. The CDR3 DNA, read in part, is TGCAGTGCTAGAGCGTCCGGGACATTGGATTCACCC.

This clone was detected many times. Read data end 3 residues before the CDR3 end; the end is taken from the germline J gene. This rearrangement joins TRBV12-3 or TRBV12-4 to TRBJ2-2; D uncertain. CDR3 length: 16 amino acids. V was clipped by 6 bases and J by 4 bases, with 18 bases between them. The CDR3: CASSRIRVPLTGELFF. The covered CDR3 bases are TGTGCCAGCAGCCGCATCCGGGTTCCCCTCACCGGGGAG.

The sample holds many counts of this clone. The CDR3 spells CASSLQGDSTEAFF. The covered CDR3 bases are TGTGCCAGCAGTTTACAGGGGGATAGTACTGAA. V is TRBV2 and J is TRBJ1-1; 8 bases line up with TRBD1. The CDR3 extends 3 residues past the end of the read, so its final part is completed from the germline J gene. The J segment lost 5 bases and the V segment lost 5 bases, leaving 7 bases of the junction unmatched. CDR3 length: 14 amino acids. CDR1 and CDR2 from the germline V gene are SNHLY and FYNNEI.

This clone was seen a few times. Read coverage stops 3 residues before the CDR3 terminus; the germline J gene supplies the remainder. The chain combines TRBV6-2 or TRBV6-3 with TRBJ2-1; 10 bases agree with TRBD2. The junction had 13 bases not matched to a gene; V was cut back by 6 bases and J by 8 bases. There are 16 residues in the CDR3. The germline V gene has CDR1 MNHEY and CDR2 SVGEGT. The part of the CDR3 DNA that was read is TGTGCCAGCAGAGATCCTAGCGGGAGAACGTTGGATGAG. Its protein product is CASRDPSGRTLDE. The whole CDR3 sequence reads CASRDPSGRTLDEQFF.

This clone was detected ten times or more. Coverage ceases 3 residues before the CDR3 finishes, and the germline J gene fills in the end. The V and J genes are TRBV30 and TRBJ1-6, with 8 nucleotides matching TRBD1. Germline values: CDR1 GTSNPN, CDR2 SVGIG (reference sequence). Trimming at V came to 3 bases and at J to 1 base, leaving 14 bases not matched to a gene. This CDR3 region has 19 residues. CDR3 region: CAWRWYGTGPKSYNSPLHF. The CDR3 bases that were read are TGTGCCTGGAGATGGTACGGGACAGGTCCGAAGTCCTATAATTCACCC.